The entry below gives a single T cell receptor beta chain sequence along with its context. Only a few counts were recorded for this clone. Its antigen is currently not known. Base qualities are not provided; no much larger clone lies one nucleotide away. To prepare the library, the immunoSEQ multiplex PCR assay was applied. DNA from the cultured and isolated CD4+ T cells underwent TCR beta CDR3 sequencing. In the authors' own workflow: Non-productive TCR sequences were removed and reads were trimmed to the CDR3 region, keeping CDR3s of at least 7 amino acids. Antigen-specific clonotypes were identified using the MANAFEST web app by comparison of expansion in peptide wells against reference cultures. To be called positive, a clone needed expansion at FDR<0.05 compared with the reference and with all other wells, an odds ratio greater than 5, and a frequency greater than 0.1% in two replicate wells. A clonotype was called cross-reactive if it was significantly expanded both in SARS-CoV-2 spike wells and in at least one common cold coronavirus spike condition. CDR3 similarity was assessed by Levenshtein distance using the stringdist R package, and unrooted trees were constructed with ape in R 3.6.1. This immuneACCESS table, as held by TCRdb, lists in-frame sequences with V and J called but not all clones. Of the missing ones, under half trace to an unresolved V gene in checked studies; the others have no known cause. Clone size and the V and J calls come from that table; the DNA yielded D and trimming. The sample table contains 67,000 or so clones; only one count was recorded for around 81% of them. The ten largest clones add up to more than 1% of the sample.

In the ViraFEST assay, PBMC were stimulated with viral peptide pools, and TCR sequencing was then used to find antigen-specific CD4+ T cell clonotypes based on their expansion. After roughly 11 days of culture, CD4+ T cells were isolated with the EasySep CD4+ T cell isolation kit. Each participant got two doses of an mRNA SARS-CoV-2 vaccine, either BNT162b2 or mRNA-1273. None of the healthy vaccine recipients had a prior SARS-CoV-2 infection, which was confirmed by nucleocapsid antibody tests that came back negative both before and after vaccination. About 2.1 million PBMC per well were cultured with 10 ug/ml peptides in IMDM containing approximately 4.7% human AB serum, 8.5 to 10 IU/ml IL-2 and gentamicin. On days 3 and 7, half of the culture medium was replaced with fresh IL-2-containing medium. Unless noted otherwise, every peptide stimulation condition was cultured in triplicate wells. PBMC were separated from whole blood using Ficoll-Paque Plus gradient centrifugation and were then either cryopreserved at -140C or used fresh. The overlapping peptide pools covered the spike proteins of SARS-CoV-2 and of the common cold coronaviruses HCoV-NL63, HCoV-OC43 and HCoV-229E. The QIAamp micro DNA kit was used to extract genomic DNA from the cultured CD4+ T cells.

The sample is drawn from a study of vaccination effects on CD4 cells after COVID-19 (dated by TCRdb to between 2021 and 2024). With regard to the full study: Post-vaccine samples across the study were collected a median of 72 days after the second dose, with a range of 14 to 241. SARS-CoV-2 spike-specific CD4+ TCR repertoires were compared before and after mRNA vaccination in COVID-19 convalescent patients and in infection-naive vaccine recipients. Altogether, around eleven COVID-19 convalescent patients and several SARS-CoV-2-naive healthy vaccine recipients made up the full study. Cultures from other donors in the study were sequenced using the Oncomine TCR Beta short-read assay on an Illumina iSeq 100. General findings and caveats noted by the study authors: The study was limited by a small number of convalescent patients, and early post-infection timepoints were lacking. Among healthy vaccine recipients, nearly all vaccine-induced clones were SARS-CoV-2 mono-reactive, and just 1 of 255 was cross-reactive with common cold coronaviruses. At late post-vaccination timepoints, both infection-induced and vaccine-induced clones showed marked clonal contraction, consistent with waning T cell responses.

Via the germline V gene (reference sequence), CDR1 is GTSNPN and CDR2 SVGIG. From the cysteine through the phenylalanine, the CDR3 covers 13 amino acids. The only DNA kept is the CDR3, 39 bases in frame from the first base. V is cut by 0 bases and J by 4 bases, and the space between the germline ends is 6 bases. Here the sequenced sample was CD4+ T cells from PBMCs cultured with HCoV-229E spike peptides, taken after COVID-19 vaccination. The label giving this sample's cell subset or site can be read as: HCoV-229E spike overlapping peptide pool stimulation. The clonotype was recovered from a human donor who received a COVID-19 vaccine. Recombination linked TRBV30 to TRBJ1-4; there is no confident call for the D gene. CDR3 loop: CAWSVILNEKLFF. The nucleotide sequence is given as TGTGCCTGGAGTGTTATCCTTAATGAAAAACTGTTTTTT. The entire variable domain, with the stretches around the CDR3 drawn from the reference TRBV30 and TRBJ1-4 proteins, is SQTIHQWPATLVQPVGSPLSLECTVEGTSNPNLYWYRQAAGRGLQLLFYSVGIGQISSEVPQNLSASRPQDRQFILSSKKLLLSDSGFYLCAWSVILNEKLFFGSGTQLSVL.